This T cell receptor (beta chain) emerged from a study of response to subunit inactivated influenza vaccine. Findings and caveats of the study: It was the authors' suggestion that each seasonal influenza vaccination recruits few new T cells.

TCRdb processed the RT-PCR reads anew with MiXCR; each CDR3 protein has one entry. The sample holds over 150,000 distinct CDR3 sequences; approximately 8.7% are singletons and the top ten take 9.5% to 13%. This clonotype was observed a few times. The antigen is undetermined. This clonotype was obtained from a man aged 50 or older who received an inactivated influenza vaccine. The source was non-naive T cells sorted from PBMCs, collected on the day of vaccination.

CDR3 region: CAPIWAGGSLAGDHEQYF. Here the CDR3 DNA reads TGTGCCCCGATCTGGGCAGGGGGCAGCCTAGCGGGAGACCACGAGCAGTACTTC. V gene TRBV24-1 combines with J gene TRBJ2-7; 10 positions match TRBD2. Germline V CDR1 and CDR2: KGHDR, SFDVKD. V was pared by 12 bases and J by 5 bases, with 24 bases of the junction left unmatched. This CDR3 contains 18 residues.